This T cell receptor beta chain was retrieved from a study of blood T cell repertoires in COVID-19. Background on the study: COVID-19 samples, acute and convalescent, were from the United States, Italy and Spain. T cells, B-cell-depleted T cells, or PBMCs provided the cDNA or gDNA that served as material.

Original methodology: Scientists estimated how many nucleated cells there were by amplifying reference gene primers. Here immunoSEQ multiplex PCR was the method, and the copy in TCRdb shows in-frame clones only, minus some. The V and J calls and clone size are taken from that table; D and trimming were inferred from the DNA. The table shows approximately 170,000 clones, with about 82% occurring only once. Patients in Seattle were enrolled during active infection, then followed longitudinally. With 3 bases removed from V and 0 bases from J, the gap between germline ends came to 9 bases. The germline gives CDR1 SGHRS, CDR2 YFSETQ. The CDR3 is 14 residues long.

The receptor was isolated from a woman of 80 years or more with COVID-19, enrolled during active disease. The chain recombines TRBV5-1 with TRBJ2-5; D not certain. The sample taken for sequencing was peripheral blood. The CDR3 DNA reads TGCGCCAGCAGCTCCACGGTTTACCAAGAGACCCAGTACTTC. Translation gives CASSSTVYQETQYF. Complete variable domain (other parts from reference TRBV5-1 and TRBJ2-5): KAGVTQTPRYLIKTRGQQVTLSCSPISGHRSVSWYQQTPGQGLQFLFEYFSETQRNKGNFPGRFSGRQFSNSRSEMNVSTLELGDSALYLCASSSTVYQETQYFGPGTRLLVL.